The 23 T cell receptor beta chains below come from one sample, sequenced in a study of OX40 agonist ivuxolimab in advanced cancers. The table came from immunoSEQ multiplex PCR; TCRdb's copy has only in-frame clones and leaves some out. The profile shows tens of thousands of clones, around 83% of them singletons. This specimen consisted of CD4+ or CD8+ T cells sorted from blood, obtained in a trial of the OX40 agonist ivuxolimab. The receptor set was obtained from an adult with an advanced solid tumor such as melanoma, head and neck, liver or kidney cancer.

The chain uses TRBV28 and TRBJ2-5; 9 nucleotides align to TRBD1. The assigned J gene may be wrong: the sequence end matches TRBJ2-7 better. The CDR3 runs 14 residues. Germline V gives CDR1 MDHEN, CDR2 SYDVKM. The CDR3 nucleotides are TGTGCCAGCAGTTCGGACAGGGGTGGCTACGAGCAGTACTTC. Translating it yields CASSSDRGGYEQYF.

The chain joins TRBV7-2 to TRBJ2-7; D is possibly TRBD1 (7 bases). V was clipped by 5 bases and J by 3 bases, with 17 bases between them. Germline CDR1 reads SGHTA; CDR2 reads FQGNSA. The CDR3 contains 15 residues. The CDR3 sequence is CASSRTHQGGYEQYF. DNA for the CDR3: TGTGCCAGCAGCAGAACACACCAGGGGGGCTACGAGCAGTACTTC.

V is TRBV18 and J is TRBJ2-5; 7 nucleotides line up with TRBD2. The CDR3 is made up of 16 amino acids. Trimming cost V 4 bases and J 2 bases; bases outside gene matches: 10. Germline CDR1 is KGHSH and CDR2 is LQKENI. Here the CDR3 reads CASSLNGLAAQETQYF. The DNA for the CDR3 is TGTGCCAGCTCACTAAATGGGCTAGCGGCTCAAGAGACCCAGTACTTC.

The chain has TRBV28 and TRBJ2-7, with 8 positions matching TRBD1. The germline V gene encodes CDR1 MDHEN and CDR2 SYDVKM. This CDR3 has 12 amino acids. With 5 bases clipped from V and 6 bases from J, the junction kept 3 bases outside the gene matches. CDR3 region: CASSTGQGEQYF. The CDR3, as DNA: TGTGCCAGCAGTACCGGACAGGGCGAGCAGTACTTC.

This clone has ten or more counts. CDR3: CASSDPGLSYEQYF. The CDR3, as DNA: TGTGCCAGCAGTGATCCGGGACTATCCTACGAGCAGTACTTC. The gene calls are TRBV6-1 and TRBJ2-7; the match to TRBD2 covers 7 bases. The CDR3 is 14 amino acids. V lost 3 bases, J lost 1 base, and 3 bases stayed unmatched. Germline values: CDR1 MNHNS, CDR2 SASEGT.

The chain joins TRBV7-8 to TRBJ1-4; a possible D gene is TRBD1 (5 bases). The CDR3 totals 17 residues. V lost 1 base and J lost 0, with 12 bases in between. Germline CDR1 SGHVS, CDR2 FQNEAQ. The CDR3 is CASSLGGQAATNEKLFF. Written as DNA, the CDR3 is TGTGCCAGCAGCTTAGGGGGCCAGGCAGCAACTAATGAAAAACTGTTTTTT.

This sequence joins TRBV5-5 and TRBJ2-7, with 9 bases lining up with TRBD1. Germline V CDR1 and CDR2: SGHKS, YYEKEE (reference sequence). Trimming cost V 2 bases and J 1 base; bases outside gene matches: 1. This CDR3 contains 14 residues. The CDR3 nucleotides read TGTGCCAGCAGCTTTGGGACAGGGTCCTACGAGCAGTACTTC. Its translation: CASSFGTGSYEQYF.

The V call is TRBV10-3, the J call TRBJ2-7; the D call may be TRBD1 or TRBD2 (5 bases each). Germline V lookup: CDR1 ENHRY, CDR2 SYGVKD. V was shortened by 6 bases and J by 6 bases, with 21 bases between the two germline ends. This CDR3 is 15 amino acids long. In nucleotides, the CDR3 is TGTGCCATCAGCGAGACGGGACCCCATGGAGGCGAGCAGTACTTC. Its translation: CAISETGPHGGEQYF.

The rearrangement links TRBV6-5 to TRBJ2-2, with 10 nucleotides matching TRBD2. This CDR3 is built from 15 residues. Germline values: CDR1 MNHEY, CDR2 SVGAGI. V gave up 6 bases and J gave up 4 bases; unmatched junction bases: 5. CDR3 residues: CASRERGGGTGELFF. In DNA form, the CDR3 reads TGTGCCAGCAGGGAGCGGGGGGGCGGCACCGGGGAGCTGTTTTTT.

This clone was seen a single time. The chain links TRBV11-2 to TRBJ1-3; D ambiguous. Germline V CDR1 and CDR2: SGHAT, FQNNGV. This CDR3 region has 15 residues. V dropped 1 base and J dropped 7 bases, with 14 bases sitting between them. The CDR3 protein is CASSLGDRLGNTIYF. DNA for the CDR3: TGTGCCAGCAGCTTAGGTGACCGCCTAGGTAACACCATATATTTT.

This clone is a singleton in its sample. This CDR3 reads CASSDVVFGRAYEQYF. The CDR3 bases are TGTGCCAGCAGTGATGTTGTGTTTGGCAGAGCCTACGAGCAGTACTTC. V and J are TRBV25-1 and TRBJ2-7; D is unclear. Trimming stripped 3 bases from V and 2 bases from J, with 17 bases between. The CDR3 loop spans 16 amino acids. CDR1 and CDR2 from the germline V gene are MGHDK and SYGVNS.

The chain recombines TRBV7-9 with TRBJ2-5, with D possibly matching TRBD1 (6 bases). V was cut by 10 bases and J by 0 bases, with 15 bases left in between. Germline CDR1 SEHNR, CDR2 FQNEAQ (reference sequence). The CDR3 has 14 residues. CDR3 protein: CATLQDSNQETQYF. The CDR3 DNA follows: TGTGCCACGCTTCAGGACAGTAACCAAGAGACCCAGTACTTC. The whole variable domain, filled in from reference TRBV7-9 and TRBJ2-5, reads DTGVSQNPRHKITKRGQNVTFRCDPISEHNRLYWYRQTLGQGPEFLTYFQNEAQLEKSRLLSDRFSAERPKGSFSTLEIQRTEQGDSAMYLCATLQDSNQETQYFGPGTRLLVL.

The chain is built from TRBV18 and TRBJ1-6; 7 bases align to TRBD1. CDR1 is KGHSH, CDR2 LQKENI, per germline. CDR3 length: 14 residues. Losses at the gene ends were 2 bases for V and 7 bases for J; bases not matched to a gene: 2. In DNA form, the CDR3 reads TGTGCCAGCTCACCAGCGACAGGGAATTCACCCCTCCACTTT. As protein: CASSPATGNSPLHF. The complete variable domain, with remaining parts taken from reference TRBV18 and TRBJ1-6, reads NAGVMQNPRHLVRRRGQEARLRCSPMKGHSHVYWYRQLPEEGLKFMVYLQKENIIDESGMPKERFSAEFPKEGPSILRIQQVVRGDSAAYFCASSPATGNSPLHFGNGTRLTVT.

V usage is TRBV6-5 and J usage is TRBJ1-1; maybe TRBD1 (6 bases). This CDR3 contains 14 residues. V was trimmed by 6 bases and J by 3 bases, leaving 14 bases between them. Per germline, CDR1 MNHEY and CDR2 SVGAGI. Here the CDR3 reads CASSPRGMDTEAFF. CDR3 in DNA: TGTGCCAGCAGCCCCAGGGGCATGGACACTGAAGCTTTCTTT.

The V and J genes are TRBV19 and TRBJ1-3, with D possibly being TRBD1 (5 bases). V was trimmed by 2 bases and J by 0 bases, leaving 11 bases between them. The CDR3 consists of 16 residues. Germline V lookup: CDR1 LNHDA, CDR2 SQIVND (reference sequence). The CDR3 DNA reads TGTGCCAGTAGTATATTCAGGACAAGCTCTGGAAACACCATATATTTT. Encoded protein: CASSIFRTSSGNTIYF.

The CDR3 sequence: CASSLARRGGLYEQYF. The CDR3 nucleotides are TGTGCCAGCAGCTTAGCGCGACGGGGGGGCCTTTACGAGCAGTACTTC. This chain joins TRBV7-2 and TRBJ2-7; TRBD2 matches 8 bases. The V gene end was trimmed by 0 bases and the J gene end by 4 bases; junction bases not matched to a gene: 8. The CDR3 contains 16 residues. Germline CDR1 reads SGHTA; CDR2 reads FQGNSA.

This clone was recorded a few times. The rearrangement uses TRBV7-9 and TRBJ1-2, with 9 nucleotides matching TRBD1. The CDR3 runs to 14 residues. The V and J ends lost 5 bases and 3 bases, in that order; junction bases with no gene match: 4. CDR1 and CDR2 from the germline V gene are SEHNR and FQNEAQ (reference sequence). The CDR3 DNA is TGTGCCAGCAGCCCGGGGACAGGGTACTATGGCTACACCTTC. This encodes CASSPGTGYYGYTF.

The rearrangement joins TRBV9 to TRBJ2-3, with 12 bases aligning to TRBD2. The CDR3 is 13 residues long. Germline trimming cut 3 bases from V and 14 bases from J; bases unmatched to any gene: 7. Germline V gene sequence: CDR1 SGDLS, CDR2 YYNGEE. The CDR3 protein is CASSALTSGSLYF. The DNA for the CDR3 is TGTGCCAGCAGCGCCTTGACTAGCGGGAGCTTGTATTTT.

The chain employs TRBV25-1 and TRBJ2-1; D is possibly TRBD1 (6 bases). There are 16 residues in the CDR3. Trimming cost V 6 bases and J 0 bases, with 15 bases left between them. Germline V gene sequence: CDR1 MGHDK, CDR2 SYGVNS. CDR3 region: CASSDGDKSSYNEQFF. The CDR3, as DNA: TGTGCCAGCAGCGACGGGGACAAGAGCTCCTACAATGAGCAGTTCTTC. Full variable domain (remainder filled in from reference TRBV25-1 and TRBJ2-1): EADIYQTPRYLVIGTGKKITLECSQTMGHDKMYWYQQDPGMELHLIHYSYGVNSTEKGDLSSESTVSRIRTEHFPLTLESARPSHTSQYLCASSDGDKSSYNEQFFGPGTRLTVL.

Only a few counts were recorded for this clone. The genes are TRBV19 and TRBJ2-7; TRBD2 matches 7 bases. Germline loops: CDR1 LNHDA, CDR2 SQIVND (reference sequence). Unmatched junction bases numbered 10, after V lost 5 bases and J lost 6 bases. The CDR3 covers 14 residues. The CDR3 reads CASSPRGGALEQYF. The CDR3 bases are TGTGCCAGTAGTCCGCGGGGAGGGGCACTCGAGCAGTACTTC. Using reference TRBV19 and TRBJ2-7 for the parts outside the CDR3, the full variable domain is DGGITQSPKYLFRKEGQNVTLSCEQNLNHDAMYWYRQDPGQGLRLIYYSQIVNDFQKGDIAEGYSVSREKKESFPLTVTSAQKNPTAFYLCASSPRGGALEQYFGPGTRLTVT.

In this sample, this clone turned up a few times. The chain recombines TRBV29-1 with TRBJ1-1; D is possibly TRBD1 (6 bases). Trimming took off 7 bases at V and 5 bases at J, with 20 bases between the two ends. The CDR3 contains 14 residues. Germline CDR1 is SQVTM and CDR2 is ANQGSEA. CDR3 region: CSGTVSATGTEAFF. DNA for the CDR3: TGCAGCGGGACAGTCTCCGCGACGGGGACTGAAGCTTTCTTT.

The V gene is TRBV15, the J gene TRBJ2-7, with a weak D call TRBD2 (6 bases). The CDR3 runs 16 residues. V lost 3 bases, J lost 0 bases, and 15 bases lay in between. The germline CDR1 and CDR2 sequences are LNHNV and YYDKDF (reference sequence). This CDR3 is CATSRDLARASYEQYF. The CDR3 DNA follows: TGTGCCACCAGCAGGGATCTAGCGCGAGCCTCCTACGAGCAGTACTTC.

The rearrangement links TRBV5-7 to TRBJ2-7; D gene unclear. TRBV5-7 is classed as an ORF, of uncertain function. The germline V and J ends were trimmed by 3 bases and 5 bases, with 12 bases remaining between them. The CDR3 has 13 amino acids. The CDR3 loop is CASSSPRKNEQYF. The DNA of the CDR3 is TGTGCCAGCAGCTCTCCACGCAAGAACGAGCAGTACTTC.